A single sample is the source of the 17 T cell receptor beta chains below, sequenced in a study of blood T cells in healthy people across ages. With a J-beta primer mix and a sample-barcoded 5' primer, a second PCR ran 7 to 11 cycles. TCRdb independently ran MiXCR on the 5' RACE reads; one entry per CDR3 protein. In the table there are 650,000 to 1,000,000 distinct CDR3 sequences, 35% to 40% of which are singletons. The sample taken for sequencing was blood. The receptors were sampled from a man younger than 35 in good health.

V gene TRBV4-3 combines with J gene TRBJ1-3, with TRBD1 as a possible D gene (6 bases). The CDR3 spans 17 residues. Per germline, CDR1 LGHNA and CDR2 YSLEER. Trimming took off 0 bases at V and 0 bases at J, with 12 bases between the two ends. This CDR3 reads CASSQDLRTDSGNTIYF. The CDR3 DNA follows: TGCGCCAGCAGCCAAGACCTTAGGACAGACTCTGGAAACACCATATATTTT.

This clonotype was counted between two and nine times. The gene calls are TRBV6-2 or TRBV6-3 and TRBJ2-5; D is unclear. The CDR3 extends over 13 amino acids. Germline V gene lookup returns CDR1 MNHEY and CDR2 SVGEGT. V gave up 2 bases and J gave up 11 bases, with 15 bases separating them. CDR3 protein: CASSYITENEQYF. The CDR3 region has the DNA TGTGCCAGCAGTTACATTACAGAGAATGAGCAGTACTTC.

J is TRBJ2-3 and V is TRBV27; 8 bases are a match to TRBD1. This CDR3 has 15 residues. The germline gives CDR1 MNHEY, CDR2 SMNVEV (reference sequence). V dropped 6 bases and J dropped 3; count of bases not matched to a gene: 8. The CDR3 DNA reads TGTGCCAGCAGCGGACTCAGGGGGCCGACAGATACGCAGTATTTT. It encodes CASSGLRGPTDTQYF.

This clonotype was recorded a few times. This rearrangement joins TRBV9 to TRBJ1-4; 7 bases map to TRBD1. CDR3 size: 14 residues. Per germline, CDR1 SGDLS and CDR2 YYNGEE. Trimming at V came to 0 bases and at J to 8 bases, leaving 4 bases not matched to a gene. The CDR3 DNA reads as TGTGCCAGCAGCGTAGGACAGGGCAGGGAAAAACTGTTTTTT. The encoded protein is CASSVGQGREKLFF.

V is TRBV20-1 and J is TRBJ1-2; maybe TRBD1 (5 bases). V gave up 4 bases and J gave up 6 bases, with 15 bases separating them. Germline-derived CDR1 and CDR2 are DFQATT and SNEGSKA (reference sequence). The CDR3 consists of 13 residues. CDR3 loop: CSAMDTLRHGYTF. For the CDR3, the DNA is TGCAGTGCTATGGACACTCTCCGCCATGGCTACACCTTC.

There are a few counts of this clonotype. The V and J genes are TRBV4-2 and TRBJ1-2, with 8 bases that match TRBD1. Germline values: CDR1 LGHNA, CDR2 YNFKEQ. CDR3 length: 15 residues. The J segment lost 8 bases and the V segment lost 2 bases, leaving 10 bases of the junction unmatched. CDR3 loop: CASSQSRTGRRGYTF. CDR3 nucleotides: TGTGCCAGCAGCCAATCCCGGACAGGGAGAAGGGGCTACACCTTC.

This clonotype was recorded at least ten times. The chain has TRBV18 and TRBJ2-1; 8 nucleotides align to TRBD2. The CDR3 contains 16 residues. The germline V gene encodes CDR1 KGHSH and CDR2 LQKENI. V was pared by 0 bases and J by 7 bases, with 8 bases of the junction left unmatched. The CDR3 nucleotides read TGTGCCAGCTCACCACCGTCAAGCGGGGGTGGGAATGAGCAGTTCTTC. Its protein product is CASSPPSSGGGNEQFF. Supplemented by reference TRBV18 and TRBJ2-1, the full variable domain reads NAGVMQNPRHLVRRRGQEARLRCSPMKGHSHVYWYRQLPEEGLKFMVYLQKENIIDESGMPKERFSAEFPKEGPSILRIQQVVRGDSAAYFCASSPPSSGGGNEQFFGPGTRLTVL.

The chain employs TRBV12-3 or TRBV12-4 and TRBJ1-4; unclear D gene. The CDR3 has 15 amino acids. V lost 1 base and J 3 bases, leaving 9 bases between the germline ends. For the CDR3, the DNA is TGTGCCAGCAGTTTAGAGGGCTCAGCTAATGAAAAACTGTTTTTT. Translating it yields CASSLEGSANEKLFF.

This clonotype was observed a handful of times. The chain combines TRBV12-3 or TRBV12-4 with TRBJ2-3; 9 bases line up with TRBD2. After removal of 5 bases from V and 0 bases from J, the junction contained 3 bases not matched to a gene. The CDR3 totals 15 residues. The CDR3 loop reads CASSRAGGSTDTQYF. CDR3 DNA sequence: TGTGCCAGCAGTCGAGCGGGGGGTAGCACAGATACGCAGTATTTT.

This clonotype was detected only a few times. The CDR3 DNA is TGTGCCAGCAGCTTAGGAGGGGGCGACATGAACACTGAAGCTTTCTTT. Its protein product is CASSLGGGDMNTEAFF. The V and J genes are TRBV7-2 and TRBJ1-1; 7 nucleotides line up with TRBD1. The germline gives CDR1 SGHTA, CDR2 FQGNSA. The CDR3 is 16 residues long. V shed 1 base, J shed 0 bases, and the junction held 5 bases outside the gene matches.

The CDR3 bases are TGTGCCAGCTCCCCGTCAGGGCAGGCCGAGCAGTACTTC. This gives the protein CASSPSGQAEQYF. The chain is built from TRBV18 and TRBJ2-7, with a possible D match to TRBD1 (5 bases). Trimming removed 6 bases from V and 6 bases from J, with 15 bases in between. Germline CDR1 KGHSH, CDR2 LQKENI. This CDR3 has 13 amino acids.

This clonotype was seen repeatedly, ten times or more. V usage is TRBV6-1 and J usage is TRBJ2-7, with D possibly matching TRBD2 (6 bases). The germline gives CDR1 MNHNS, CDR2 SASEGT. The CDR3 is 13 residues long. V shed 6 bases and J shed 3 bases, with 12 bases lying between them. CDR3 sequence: CASRPGTDYEQYF. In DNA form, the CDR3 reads TGTGCCAGCAGACCCGGGACTGACTACGAGCAGTACTTC.

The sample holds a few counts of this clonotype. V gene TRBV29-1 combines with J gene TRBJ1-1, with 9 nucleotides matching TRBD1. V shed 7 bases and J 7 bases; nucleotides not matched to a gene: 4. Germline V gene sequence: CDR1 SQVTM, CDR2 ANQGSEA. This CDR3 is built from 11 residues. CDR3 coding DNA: TGCAGCGGACAGGACAGGGGTGAAGCTTTCTTT. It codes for CSGQDRGEAFF. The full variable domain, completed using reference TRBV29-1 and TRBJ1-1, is SAVISQKPSRDICQRGTSLTIQCQVDSQVTMMFWYRQQPGQSLTLIATANQGSEATYESGFVIDKFPISRPNLTFSTLTVSNMSPEDSSIYLCSGQDRGEAFFGQGTRLTVV.

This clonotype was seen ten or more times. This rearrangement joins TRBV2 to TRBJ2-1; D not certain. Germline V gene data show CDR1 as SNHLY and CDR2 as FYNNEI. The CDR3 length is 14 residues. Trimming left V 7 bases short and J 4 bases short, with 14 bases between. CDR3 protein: CASKERSAYNEQFF. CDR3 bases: TGTGCCAGCAAGGAGCGCTCGGCGTACAATGAGCAGTTCTTC.

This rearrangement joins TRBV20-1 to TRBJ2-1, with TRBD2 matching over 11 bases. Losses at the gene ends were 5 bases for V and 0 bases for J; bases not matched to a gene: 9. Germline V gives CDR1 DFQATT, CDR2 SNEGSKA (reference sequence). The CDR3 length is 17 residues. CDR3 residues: CSASPSLAGDSYNEQFF. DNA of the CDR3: TGCAGTGCTTCACCGTCACTAGCGGGGGACTCCTACAATGAGCAGTTCTTC.

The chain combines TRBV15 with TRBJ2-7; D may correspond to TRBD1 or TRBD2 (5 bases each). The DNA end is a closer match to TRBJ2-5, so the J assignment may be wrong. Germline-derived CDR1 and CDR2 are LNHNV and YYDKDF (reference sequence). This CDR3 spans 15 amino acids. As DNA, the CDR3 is TGTGCCACCAGCAGAACCGGGGCGGTAGGAGAGACCCAGTACTTC. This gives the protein CATSRTGAVGETQYF.

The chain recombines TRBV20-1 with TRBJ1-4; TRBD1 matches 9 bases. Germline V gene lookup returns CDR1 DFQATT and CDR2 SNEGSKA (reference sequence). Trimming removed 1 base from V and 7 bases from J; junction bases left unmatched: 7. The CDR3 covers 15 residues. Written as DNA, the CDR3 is TGCAGTGCTAGAGTTACCGGACAGGGGACTGAAAAACTGTTTTTT. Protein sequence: CSARVTGQGTEKLFF.